A selection of T cell receptor beta chains follows, all from one sample in a study of PD-1 blockade in classical Hodgkin lymphoma. Assay: immunoSEQ multiplex PCR; the TCRdb copy retains only in-frame clones and omits some. The sample lists tens of thousands of clones, around 81% occurring once. Here the sequenced sample was peripheral blood mononuclear cells (PBMCs), taken before the fourth cycle of nivolumab. The origin of the receptors is a human donor with classical Hodgkin lymphoma. Both conserved end residues are part of each CDR3. The order of the fields is V gene, clone size, CDR3 protein. Rows give clone size only sometimes, using once, few, many, or a class for an expanded clone.

TRBV27	.	CASSRGGQTGRLDGYTF
TRBV6-5	few	CASSYSTSGRYNEQFF
TRBV11-3	.	CASSIPGNTEAFF
TRBV19	.	CASSIRRGLAGEQFF
TRBV7-9	.	CASSLGPNSGNTIYF
TRBV7-9	once	CASSSRGGGNEQFF
TRBV5-4	once	CASSSGPGQAPGELFF
TRBV5-1	medium-sized	CASSSDGQGVTEAFF
TRBV7-6	.	CASSSPRGTSGTYEQYF
TRBV5-6	.	CASSPVAGYGSTEAFF
TRBV4-3	.	CASSQDRGGYTF
TRBV5-1	.	CASSPPGPSTDTQYF
TRBV5-4	few	CASSSLTDTQYF
TRBV19	.	CASNFRNEQFF
TRBV6-1	.	CASSADRLNEKLFF
TRBV19	.	CASSPGGSRSTEAFF
TRBV5-4	.	CASSLEAEAFF
TRBV5-4	.	CASSLTGSWNTEAFF
TRBV9	.	CASSVGGVSTDTQYF
TRBV7-2	.	CASSLVASGVTNEQFF
TRBV19	.	CASRRRFSSSTNEKLFF
TRBV6-4	.	CASKLEPHHYNEQFF
TRBV7-7	few	CASSLRRADTQYF
TRBV2	.	CASGIAGATSTDTQYF
TRBV30	.	CASRTRGGDTQYF
TRBV29-1	.	CSVAGNYGYTF
TRBV5-1	.	CASSYGQGGSYEQYF
TRBV28	.	CASSPPRVGFGYTF
TRBV19	.	CASRRQGANYNEQFF
TRBV4-3	few	CASSPGTTNTEAFF
TRBV14	.	CASSQTGRPQQANEKLFF
TRBV2	.	CASSLRQGNQPQHF
TRBV2	.	CASSETRVGTGELFF
TRBV6-1	once	CASRFLTGDEKLFF
TRBV19	.	CASSAVGGTYEQYF
TRBV5-8	.	CASSPVGLGPSKFF
TRBV4-3	.	CASSQDNTYGYTF
TRBV19	.	CASSMWAESNQPQHF
TRBV28	.	CASTLAGGNTDTQYF
TRBV9	.	CASSGAATSTDTQYF
TRBV10-3	.	CAISESPRPGELFF
TRBV4-2	.	CASSHGTGTGFTGELFF
TRBV5-8	.	CASSQGTGVNYGYTF